These T cell receptor beta chains were read from a single sample in a study of shared clonotypes between healthy human individuals. Profiled with immunoSEQ multiplex PCR; TCRdb holds only in-frame clones, not every one. The sample holds around 510,000 clones; approximately 95% are singletons and the top ten take about 0.06%. Sequencing input: naive CD4+ T cells sorted from blood. The origin of the receptors is a woman in her twenties or thirties in good health. Both conserved end residues are part of each CDR3. Fields, in order: J gene, V gene, D gene, clone size, CDR3 protein, CDR3 DNA. D genes are given only for firm matches. Clone size is not always given. Where it is, it says once, few, many or a class for expanded clones.

j_call: TRBJ1-5; v_call: TRBV19; d_call: TRBD1; clone_size: -; cdr3_aa: CASSIAGTAPNQPQHF; cdr3_nt: TGTGCCAGTAGTATAGCCGGGACAGCTCCTAATCAGCCCCAGCATTTT
j_call: TRBJ1-3; v_call: TRBV29-1; d_call: TRBD1; clone_size: -; cdr3_aa: CSVGTGDSSGNTIYF; cdr3_nt: TGCAGCGTTGGTACAGGGGATAGTTCTGGAAACACCATATATTTT
j_call: TRBJ1-3; v_call: TRBV2; d_call: -; clone_size: -; cdr3_aa: CASSVAENTIYF; cdr3_nt: TGTGCCAGCAGTGTGGCCGAAAACACCATATATTTT
j_call: TRBJ2-1; v_call: TRBV30; d_call: TRBD2; clone_size: -; cdr3_aa: CAWRLVAGHNEQFF; cdr3_nt: TGTGCCTGGAGGTTGGTAGCGGGACACAATGAGCAGTTCTTC
j_call: TRBJ2-7; v_call: TRBV5-6; d_call: -; clone_size: -; cdr3_aa: CASSFQSYEQYF; cdr3_nt: TGTGCCAGCAGCTTTCAGTCCTACGAGCAGTACTTC
j_call: TRBJ2-2; v_call: TRBV10-2; d_call: TRBD2; clone_size: -; cdr3_aa: CASIRTSGNTGELFF; cdr3_nt: TGCGCCAGCATCCGGACTAGCGGGAACACCGGGGAGCTGTTTTTT
j_call: TRBJ2-7; v_call: TRBV2; d_call: -; clone_size: -; cdr3_aa: CASTGGWSYEQYF; cdr3_nt: TGTGCCAGCACCGGCGGGTGGTCCTACGAGCAGTACTTC
j_call: TRBJ2-7; v_call: TRBV28; d_call: -; clone_size: -; cdr3_aa: CASSLGGGALWGEQYF; cdr3_nt: TGTGCCAGCAGTTTAGGAGGGGGCGCCCTGTGGGGCGAGCAGTACTTC
j_call: TRBJ1-2; v_call: TRBV28; d_call: TRBD1; clone_size: -; cdr3_aa: CASSEVDSRHRGGYTF; cdr3_nt: TGTGCCAGCAGCGAGGTGGACAGCCGTCACAGGGGTGGCTACACCTTC
j_call: TRBJ2-7; v_call: TRBV5-1; d_call: -; clone_size: -; cdr3_aa: CASSFVGVNEQYF; cdr3_nt: TGCGCCAGCAGCTTTGTAGGGGTCAACGAGCAGTACTTC
j_call: TRBJ2-1; v_call: TRBV4-1; d_call: TRBD2; clone_size: -; cdr3_aa: CASSHWTSGEVEQFF; cdr3_nt: TGCGCCAGCAGCCACTGGACTAGCGGGGAGGTTGAGCAGTTCTTC
j_call: TRBJ2-3; v_call: TRBV4-1; d_call: -; clone_size: -; cdr3_aa: CASSQGLLRQSSTDTQYF; cdr3_nt: TGCGCCAGCAGCCAAGGTCTTCTTCGGCAATCTAGCACAGATACGCAGTATTTT
j_call: TRBJ2-5; v_call: TRBV19; d_call: -; clone_size: -; cdr3_aa: CASSIAWVSETQYF; cdr3_nt: TGTGCCAGTAGTATAGCGTGGGTATCGGAGACCCAGTACTTC
j_call: TRBJ2-7; v_call: TRBV5-1; d_call: TRBD2; clone_size: -; cdr3_aa: CASHERTSSTEQYF; cdr3_nt: TGCGCCAGCCACGAAAGGACTAGCTCCACCGAGCAGTACTTC
j_call: TRBJ2-7; v_call: TRBV6-1; d_call: -; clone_size: -; cdr3_aa: CASRAGGAPLLLYF; cdr3_nt: TGTGCCAGCAGGGCAGGGGGGGCCCCTCTCTTGCTGTACTTC
j_call: TRBJ2-1; v_call: TRBV7-2; d_call: TRBD2; clone_size: -; cdr3_aa: CASSSGLAAQFF; cdr3_nt: TGTGCCAGCAGCTCAGGACTAGCGGCACAGTTCTTC
j_call: TRBJ1-1; v_call: TRBV6-5; d_call: -; clone_size: -; cdr3_aa: CASSYSWANTEAFF; cdr3_nt: TGTGCCAGCAGTTACTCATGGGCGAACACTGAAGCTTTCTTT
j_call: TRBJ1-3; v_call: TRBV7-8; d_call: -; clone_size: -; cdr3_aa: CASSSPTASLSGNTIYF; cdr3_nt: TGTGCCAGCAGCTCACCCACGGCAAGCCTCTCTGGAAACACCATATATTTT
j_call: TRBJ2-7; v_call: TRBV5-8; d_call: -; clone_size: -; cdr3_aa: CASSLREPAYEQYF; cdr3_nt: TGTGCCAGCAGCTTGCGGGAGCCTGCCTACGAGCAGTACTTC
j_call: TRBJ2-7; v_call: TRBV29-1; d_call: -; clone_size: -; cdr3_aa: CSVVNGLANEQYF; cdr3_nt: TGCAGCGTAGTGAATGGGCTAGCCAACGAGCAGTACTTC
j_call: TRBJ2-7; v_call: TRBV6-5; d_call: TRBD1; clone_size: -; cdr3_aa: CASSYTDRGVHEQYF; cdr3_nt: TGTGCCAGCAGTTACACGGACAGGGGCGTCCACGAGCAGTACTTC
j_call: TRBJ2-2; v_call: TRBV6-1; d_call: -; clone_size: -; cdr3_aa: CASRGAGGRELFF; cdr3_nt: TGTGCCAGCAGGGGGGCAGGGGGGAGGGAGCTGTTTTTT
j_call: TRBJ2-7; v_call: TRBV27; d_call: TRBD1; clone_size: -; cdr3_aa: CASSLWTGGKYEQYF; cdr3_nt: TGTGCCAGCAGTCTTTGGACAGGGGGCAAGTACGAGCAGTACTTC
j_call: TRBJ2-4; v_call: TRBV7-9; d_call: TRBD1; clone_size: -; cdr3_aa: CASSLTGGSGNIQYF; cdr3_nt: TGTGCCAGCAGCTTAACAGGGGGTAGTGGAAACATTCAGTACTTC
j_call: TRBJ2-7; v_call: TRBV7-9; d_call: TRBD1; clone_size: -; cdr3_aa: CASSLGAGGTAEQYF; cdr3_nt: TGTGCCAGCAGCTTAGGGGCAGGGGGAACGGCCGAGCAGTACTTC
j_call: TRBJ2-1; v_call: TRBV11-2; d_call: -; clone_size: -; cdr3_aa: CASSWSRGANEQFF; cdr3_nt: TGTGCCAGCAGCTGGTCGAGGGGGGCCAATGAGCAGTTCTTC
j_call: TRBJ1-3; v_call: TRBV7-9; d_call: -; clone_size: -; cdr3_aa: CASSPRTASGNTIYF; cdr3_nt: TGTGCCAGCAGCCCGCGGACAGCCTCTGGAAACACCATATATTTT
j_call: TRBJ1-1; v_call: TRBV19; d_call: TRBD1; clone_size: -; cdr3_aa: CASRMDRGSTEAFF; cdr3_nt: TGTGCCAGTAGAATGGACAGGGGATCCACTGAAGCTTTCTTT
j_call: TRBJ2-7; v_call: TRBV6-5; d_call: -; clone_size: -; cdr3_aa: CASSYSMNDVYEQYF; cdr3_nt: TGTGCCAGCAGTTACTCGATGAACGATGTCTACGAGCAGTACTTC
j_call: TRBJ1-3; v_call: TRBV19; d_call: TRBD1; clone_size: -; cdr3_aa: CASTLQGFSGNTIYF; cdr3_nt: TGTGCCAGTACCCTACAGGGGTTCTCTGGAAACACCATATATTTT
j_call: TRBJ2-7; v_call: TRBV15; d_call: -; clone_size: -; cdr3_aa: CATSREGAQYEQYF; cdr3_nt: TGTGCCACCAGCAGAGAAGGCGCCCAATACGAGCAGTACTTC
j_call: TRBJ2-3; v_call: TRBV19; d_call: TRBD2; clone_size: -; cdr3_aa: CASSMTSRHTQYF; cdr3_nt: TGTGCCAGTAGTATGACTAGCAGGCATACGCAGTATTTT
j_call: TRBJ1-1; v_call: TRBV2; d_call: TRBD1; clone_size: once; cdr3_aa: CASGPTGETEAFF; cdr3_nt: TGTGCCAGCGGCCCGACAGGGGAGACTGAAGCTTTCTTT
j_call: TRBJ1-1; v_call: TRBV10-3; d_call: TRBD1; clone_size: -; cdr3_aa: CAISEPTGTMNTEAFF; cdr3_nt: TGTGCCATCAGTGAGCCGACAGGGACCATGAACACTGAAGCTTTCTTT
j_call: TRBJ1-1; v_call: TRBV9; d_call: -; clone_size: -; cdr3_aa: CASSAELGGPTEAFF; cdr3_nt: TGTGCCAGCAGCGCAGAATTGGGGGGACCCACTGAAGCTTTCTTT
j_call: TRBJ2-2; v_call: TRBV18; d_call: TRBD1; clone_size: -; cdr3_aa: CASSPRGSDTGELFF; cdr3_nt: TGTGCCAGCTCACCCAGGGGGTCGGACACCGGGGAGCTGTTTTTT
j_call: TRBJ2-6; v_call: TRBV27; d_call: -; clone_size: -; cdr3_aa: CATSPSEAPGANVLTF; cdr3_nt: TGTGCCACCAGTCCGTCCGAGGCGCCCGGGGCCAACGTCCTGACTTTC
j_call: TRBJ1-4; v_call: TRBV4-2; d_call: -; clone_size: -; cdr3_aa: CASSLGVATNEKLFF; cdr3_nt: TGTGCCAGCAGCCTGGGAGTCGCAACTAATGAAAAACTGTTTTTT
j_call: TRBJ1-3; v_call: TRBV5-1; d_call: -; clone_size: -; cdr3_aa: CASSGDATSGNTIYF; cdr3_nt: TGCGCCAGCAGCGGGGACGCCACTTCTGGAAACACCATATATTTT
j_call: TRBJ2-7; v_call: TRBV19; d_call: TRBD1; clone_size: -; cdr3_aa: CASNSPGQGNYEQYF; cdr3_nt: TGTGCCAGTAATTCTCCGGGACAGGGGAACTACGAGCAGTACTTC
j_call: TRBJ1-1; v_call: TRBV29-1; d_call: -; clone_size: -; cdr3_aa: CSVEQVENTEAFF; cdr3_nt: TGCAGCGTTGAACAGGTCGAGAACACTGAAGCTTTCTTT
j_call: TRBJ2-7; v_call: TRBV5-1; d_call: -; clone_size: -; cdr3_aa: CASILRDLLYEQYF; cdr3_nt: TGCGCCAGCATCTTACGGGACCTCCTTTACGAGCAGTACTTC
j_call: TRBJ1-4; v_call: TRBV5-1; d_call: -; clone_size: -; cdr3_aa: CASSLQGTSGEKLFF; cdr3_nt: TGCGCCAGCAGCTTACAGGGCACGTCGGGCGAAAAACTGTTTTTT
j_call: TRBJ2-7; v_call: TRBV6-1; d_call: TRBD1; clone_size: once; cdr3_aa: CASMGQRNSYEQYF; cdr3_nt: TGTGCCAGCATGGGACAGCGGAACTCCTACGAGCAGTACTTC